The following is a T cell receptor (beta chain) sequence with its context. J lost 0 bases, V lost 5 bases, and 14 bases had no gene match. Per the germline V gene, CDR1 is SGHRS and CDR2 is YFSETQ. The CDR3 is made up of 19 amino acids. The sample is drawn from a study of shared clonotypes between healthy human individuals. Study at large: Three CD4 naive, three CD4 memory, two CD8 naive and one CD8 memory plate were used per donor.

TCRdb keeps only in-frame clones here, not all; method: immunoSEQ multiplex PCR. The sample has millions of clones, roughly nine tenths seen once. The sample consisted of naive CD4+ T cells sorted from blood. Described subset: CD45RA+ positively selected. The origin of this receptor is a man younger than 35 in good health. The chain joins TRBV5-1 to TRBJ2-6, with 7 bases that match TRBD2. The CDR3 DNA reads TGCGCCAGCAGAGTACAAAACGCGGGGGTCTCCTCTGGGGCCAACGTCCTGACTTTC. Protein product: CASRVQNAGVSSGANVLTF.